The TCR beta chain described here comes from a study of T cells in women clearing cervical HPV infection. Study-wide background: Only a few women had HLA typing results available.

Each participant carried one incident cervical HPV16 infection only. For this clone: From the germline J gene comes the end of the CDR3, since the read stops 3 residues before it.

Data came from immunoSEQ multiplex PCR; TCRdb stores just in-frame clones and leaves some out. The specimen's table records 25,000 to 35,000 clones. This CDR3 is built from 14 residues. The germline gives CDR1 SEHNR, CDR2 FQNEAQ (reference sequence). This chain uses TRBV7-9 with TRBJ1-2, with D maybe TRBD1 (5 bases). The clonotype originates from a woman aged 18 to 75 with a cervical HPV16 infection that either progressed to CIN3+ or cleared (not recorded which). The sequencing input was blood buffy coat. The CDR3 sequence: CASSLAGVGYDYTF. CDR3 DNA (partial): TGTGCCAGCAGCTTAGCAGGGGTCGGCTACGAC.